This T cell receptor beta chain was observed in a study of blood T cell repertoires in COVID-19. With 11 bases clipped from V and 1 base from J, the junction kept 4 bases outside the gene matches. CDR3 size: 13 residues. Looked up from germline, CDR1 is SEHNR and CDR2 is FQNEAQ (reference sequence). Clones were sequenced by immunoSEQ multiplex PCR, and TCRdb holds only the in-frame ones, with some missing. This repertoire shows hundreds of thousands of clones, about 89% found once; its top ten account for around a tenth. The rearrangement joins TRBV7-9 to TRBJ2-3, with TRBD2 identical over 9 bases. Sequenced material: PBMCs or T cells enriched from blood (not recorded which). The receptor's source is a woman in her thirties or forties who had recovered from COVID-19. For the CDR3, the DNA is TGTGCCTTAAGGACTAGCGGCACAGATACGCAGTATTTT. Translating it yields CALRTSGTDTQYF.